This record looks at one TCR beta chain sequence and its context. Measured with immunoSEQ multiplex PCR; TCRdb has only the in-frame clones, and not every one. The sample holds tens of thousands of clones, more than 85% seen once. This sample is drawn from a study of T cell changes during pregnancy in multiple sclerosis. With 6 bases clipped from V and 5 bases from J, the junction kept 5 bases outside the gene matches. There are 13 residues in the CDR3. Germline V lookup: CDR1 MGHDK, CDR2 SYGVNS. The rearrangement joins TRBV25-1 to TRBJ1-2; TRBD1 agrees at 8 bases. The receptor's source is a female donor with multiple sclerosis, enrolled in a pregnancy study. Sequenced here: CD8+ T cells from peripheral blood mononuclear cells, sampled before pregnancy. The CDR3 nucleotides read TGTGCCAGCAGAAATGACAGGGGATATGGCTACACCTTC. It translates to CASRNDRGYGYTF.